This TCR beta chain was captured by sequencing in a study of cytomegalovirus exposure and HLA in healthy donors. Study results and caveats: The classifier was said to identify cytomegalovirus status with high specificity and sensitivity. The TCR clusters that emerged in the first cohort tended, a later analysis found, to co-occur in the 120 or so validation repertoires. The listing of fewer than 200 TCR beta chains classed them as cytomegalovirus-associated.

About this clone: Its antigen remains unknown.

Using immunoSEQ multiplex PCR, the repertoire was profiled, and TCRdb retains in-frame clones only, with some absent. The data contain 150,000 to 200,000 clones, around 92% of them singletons. Germline CDR1 is SGHTA and CDR2 is FQGNSA. The junction had 6 bases not matched to a gene; V was cut back by 4 bases and J by 1 base. This CDR3 comprises 15 residues. The receptor's source is a man aged 18 to 29 in good health and CMV-seropositive. Sample: PBMCs. This chain links TRBV7-2 with TRBJ2-5, with 7 bases identical to TRBD2. The CDR3 loop reads CASSSGLGPQETQYF. The CDR3 DNA reads TGTGCCAGCAGCTCCGGACTAGGACCCCAAGAGACCCAGTACTTC.